The TCR beta chain under discussion was sequenced for a study of cytomegalovirus exposure and HLA in healthy donors. Study results and caveats: Apparent HLA restriction characterized most CMV-associated TCR beta chains in a later analysis.

V trimming: 3 bases; J trimming: 12 bases; junction bases outside the gene matches: 9. This CDR3 is built from 14 residues. Germline lookup yields CDR1 SGHRS and CDR2 YFSETQ. PCR amplification relied on 60 Vbeta primers (plus 13 Jbeta primers). The table came from immunoSEQ multiplex PCR; TCRdb's copy has only in-frame clones and leaves some out. The data hold about 82,000 clones, with 78% observed a single time. This clone was recorded only once. Its antigen is unidentified. Material: PBMCs. V gene TRBV5-1 combines with J gene TRBJ2-1; 10 bases line up with TRBD1. The clonotype originates from a male donor in good health and CMV-seropositive. The chain's CDR3 is CASSWDRGLSGQFF. The CDR3 DNA reads TGCGCCAGCAGCTGGGACAGGGGATTAAGTGGGCAGTTCTTC.